The source of this T cell receptor (beta chain) is a study of response to subunit inactivated influenza vaccine (dated by TCRdb to between 2018 and 2020). Context from the whole study: Deep quantitative T cell receptor repertoire profiling was used in the study to track responses to a trivalent subunit inactivated influenza vaccine. On the study overall, not on this receptor specifically: According to the authors, only a limited number of new T cells may be recruited by each seasonal influenza vaccination.

This clonotype was seen a handful of times. The antigen this receptor binds is unknown. No much larger clone exists at a distance of one base, and base qualities are not known. V was cut back by 1 base and J by 0 bases, leaving a gap of 9 bases between them. CDR1 is given as LGHDT and CDR2 as YNNKEL, both from the germline V gene (reference sequence). The cysteine opens and the phenylalanine closes a CDR3 of 16 amino acids. Only the CDR3 DNA stays, 48 bases, in frame from base 1. Libraries were built with RT-PCR. These reads were obtained on an Illumina HiSeq 2500. TCRdb took the public reads, trimmed them with fastp at Q25, ran MiXCR for clone calling and kept in-frame beta chains. Rows are unified per CDR3 protein, each entry keeping the most common DNA and genes. This sample has 600,000 to 850,000 distinct CDR3 sequences in its table, and approximately 15% of those were observed once. The top ten constitute about 7.6% of the sample.

This TCR was sampled from a middle-aged man who received an inactivated influenza vaccine. Donor details come from another sample of the same person, matched by shared clones. The chain is assembled from TRBV3-1 and TRBJ2-2; the D gene could be either TRBD1 or TRBD2, each agreeing at 5 bases. The sequenced sample was PBMCs from blood, obtained approximately 15 days before vaccination. The CDR3 is CASSQVEGSNTGELFF. The nucleotide sequence reads as follows: TGTGCCAGCAGCCAAGTTGAGGGGTCGAACACCGGGGAGCTGTTTTTT. Beyond the CDR3, the reference TRBV3-1 and TRBJ2-2 genes provide the residues; the full variable domain reads: DTAVSQTPKYLVTQMGNDKSIKCEQNLGHDTMYWYKQDSKKFLKIMFSYNNKELIINETVPNRFSPKSPDKAHLNLHINSLELGDSAVYFCASSQVEGSNTGELFFGEGSRLTVL.